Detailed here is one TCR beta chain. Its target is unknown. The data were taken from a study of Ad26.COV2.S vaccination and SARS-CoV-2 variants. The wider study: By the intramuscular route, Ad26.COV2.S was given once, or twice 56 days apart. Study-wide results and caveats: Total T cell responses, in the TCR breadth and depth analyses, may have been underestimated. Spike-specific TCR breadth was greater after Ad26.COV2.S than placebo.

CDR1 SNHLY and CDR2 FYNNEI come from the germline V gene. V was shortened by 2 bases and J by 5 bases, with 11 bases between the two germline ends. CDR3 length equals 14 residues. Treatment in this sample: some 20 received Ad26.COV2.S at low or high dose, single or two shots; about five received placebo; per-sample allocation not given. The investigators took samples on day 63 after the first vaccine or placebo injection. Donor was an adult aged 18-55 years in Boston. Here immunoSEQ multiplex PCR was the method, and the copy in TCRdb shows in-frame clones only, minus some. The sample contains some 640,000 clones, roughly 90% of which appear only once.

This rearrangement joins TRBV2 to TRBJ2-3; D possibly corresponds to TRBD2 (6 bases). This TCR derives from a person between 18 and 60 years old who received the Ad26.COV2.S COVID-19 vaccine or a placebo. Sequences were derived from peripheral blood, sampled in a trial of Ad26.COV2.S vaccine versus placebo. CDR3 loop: CASSERAGRDTQYF. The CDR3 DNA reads TGTGCCAGCAGTGAAAGAGCGGGCAGAGATACGCAGTATTTT.